Following are 17 T cell receptor beta chains from one sample sequenced in a study of STAT5B mutations in CD4+ large granular lymphocyte leukemia (dated by TCRdb to about 2022). The library was made by the immunoSEQ multiplex PCR assay. The immuneACCESS repertoire file appears here via TCRdb, limited to in-frame rearrangements. These files lack a portion of the clones; in checked studies, under half of the deficit traces to unresolved V genes, and the cause of the others is not known. The sample table records a few hundred clones; roughly 80% of these occur just once. 72% of the sample belongs to the ten largest clones. The sample was PBMCs. These receptors originate from a woman aged 40 to 50 with CD4+ T-cell large granular lymphocyte leukemia.

The rearrangement links TRBV11-3 to TRBJ1-4; no definite D call. Per germline, CDR1 SGHNT and CDR2 YENEEA. This CDR3 is 17 amino acids long. Deletions cut 1 base from V and 2 bases from J, with 14 bases between. CDR3 sequence: CASSLGAMETTNEKLFF. In nucleotides, the CDR3 is TGTGCCAGCAGCTTAGGGGCAATGGAGACTACTAATGAAAAACTGTTTTTT.

This sequence joins TRBV11-2 and TRBJ2-7; D ambiguous. Per germline, CDR1 SGHAT and CDR2 FQNNGV. CDR3 length: 18 amino acids. Between the trimmed V and J ends, which lost 0 bases and 0 bases, there was a span of 18 bases. The DNA for the CDR3 is TGTGCCAGCAGCTTAGATCTGTATCACCCCTGGGACTCCTACGAGCAGTACTTC. This codes for CASSLDLYHPWDSYEQYF. Full variable domain (outside the CDR3, taken from reference TRBV11-2 and TRBJ2-7): EAGVAQSPRYKIIEKRQSVAFWCNPISGHATLYWYQQILGQGPKLLIQFQNNGVVDDSQLPKDRFSAERLKGVDSTLKIQPAKLEDSAVYLCASSLDLYHPWDSYEQYFGPGTRLTVT.

This clone occurred once. The chain couples TRBV18 to TRBJ2-6; D is unresolved. Germline V gene lookup returns CDR1 KGHSH and CDR2 LQKENI. This CDR3 region has 17 residues. V was pared by 1 base and J by 0 bases, with 10 bases between. The CDR3 sequence is CASSPLIRNSGANVLTF. DNA of the CDR3: TGTGCCAGCTCACCACTCATCCGGAACTCTGGGGCCAACGTCCTGACTTTC.

The CDR3 here is CASSQTTGVDQPQHF. CDR3 sequence (DNA): TGCGCCAGCAGCCAGACAACAGGAGTGGATCAGCCCCAGCATTTT. The chain carries TRBV4-1 and TRBJ1-5; D might be TRBD1 (5 bases). The V gene's germline CDR1 is MGHRA and CDR2 YSYEKL. Trimming pared 3 bases from V and 5 bases from J, leaving 14 bases between. There are 15 residues in the CDR3.

The chain employs TRBV27 and TRBJ2-7; D gene ambiguous. CDR1 and CDR2 (germline): MNHEY, SMNVEV (reference sequence). The CDR3 runs to 12 residues. Trimming left V 5 bases short and J 6 bases short, with 11 bases between. This CDR3 reads CASSVSAGEQYF. In nucleotides, the CDR3 is TGTGCCAGCAGTGTGAGCGCCGGCGAGCAGTACTTC.

The rearrangement links TRBV13 to TRBJ2-7; D ambiguous. The CDR3 loop spans 12 amino acids. Germline V gene data show CDR1 as PRHDT and CDR2 as FYEKMQ (reference sequence). V lost 6 bases and J 6 bases, leaving 12 bases between the germline ends. The CDR3 DNA reads as TGTGCCAGCAGTGTGAGCGCCGGCGAGCAGTACTTC. Its translation is CASSVSAGEQYF.

This chain uses TRBV7-2 with TRBJ2-3; possible D gene TRBD1, 6 bases. The V and J ends lost 3 bases and 4 bases respectively, with 11 bases between them. The CDR3 has 14 amino acids. Per the germline V gene, CDR1 is SGHTA and CDR2 is FQGNSA. CDR3 nucleotide sequence: TGTGCCAGCAGCTTTGGACAGTTGGCAGATACGCAGTATTTT. It translates to CASSFGQLADTQYF.

The J gene is TRBJ2-7, the V gene TRBV28, with 8 bases fitting TRBD2. The CDR3 runs 16 residues. CDR1 MDHEN and CDR2 SYDVKM come from the germline V gene. The junction had 13 bases not matched to a gene; V was cut back by 8 bases and J by 1 base. The CDR3 reads CASCPLSGGPSYEQYF. The CDR3 DNA follows: TGTGCCAGCTGTCCCCTGAGCGGGGGACCATCCTACGAGCAGTACTTC.

By its share, this clone is large. The chain employs TRBV19 and TRBJ2-5; TRBD2 is a possible D gene (5 bases). Between the trimmed V and J ends, which lost 3 bases and 3 bases, there was a span of 8 bases. Germline V gives CDR1 LNHDA, CDR2 SQIVND (reference sequence). This CDR3 is built from 13 residues. CDR3 sequence: CASSITGKETQYF. The DNA of the CDR3 is TGTGCCAGTAGTATTACCGGGAAAGAGACCCAGTACTTC.

V and J are TRBV6-4 and TRBJ2-2; D is undetermined. Germline V lookup: CDR1 MRHNA, CDR2 SNTAGT. Trimming removed 6 bases from V and 0 bases from J, with 11 bases in between. The CDR3 is 15 residues long. The CDR3 reads CASSPHLANTGELFF. CDR3 DNA sequence: TGTGCCAGCAGCCCCCACCTAGCGAACACCGGGGAGCTGTTTTTT.

This chain connects TRBV5-8 to TRBJ2-1; 11 positions agree with TRBD2. J gave up 12 bases and V 3 bases, and 8 bases lay outside the gene matches. Germline loops: CDR1 SGHTS, CDR2 YDEGEE. The CDR3 length is 14 residues. The CDR3, as DNA: TGTGCCAGCAGCTGGCTTCTAGCGGGGGGCCGGCAGTTCTTC. It translates to CASSWLLAGGRQFF.

The sample holds a few counts of this clone. At one end the junction does not follow the germline gene, possibly because of a read error. This chain joins TRBV5-1 and TRBJ2-3; 11 positions agree with TRBD2. This CDR3 has 18 amino acids. The germline V gene has CDR1 SGHRS and CDR2 YFSETQ. Written as DNA, the CDR3 is TGCGCCAGCAGCTTAACTAGCGGGAGAGGGACACGACACAGATACGCAGTATTT. It specifies CASSLTSGRGTRHRYAVF.

This clone was seen once. This chain uses TRBV5-6 with TRBJ1-2; a possible D gene is TRBD1 (6 bases). The CDR3 contains 15 residues. Germline V gives CDR1 SGHDT, CDR2 YYEEEE. V was cut by 5 bases and J by 3 bases, with 17 bases left in between. CDR3 amino acids: CASRTLSQGHYGYTF. The CDR3 nucleotides read TGTGCCAGCAGGACCTTGTCGCAGGGGCACTATGGCTACACCTTC.

A single count supports this clone. The CDR3: CAISESGPDTQYF. CDR3 bases: TGTGCCATCAGTGAGTCCGGCCCAGATACGCAGTATTTT. The genes are TRBV10-3 and TRBJ2-3; D not certain. Trimming removed 0 bases from V and 4 bases from J, with 5 bases in between. This CDR3 has 13 amino acids. The germline CDR1 and CDR2 sequences are ENHRY and SYGVKD.

This chain connects TRBV28 to TRBJ2-7; TRBD1 matches at 8 bases. Trimming removed 7 bases from V and 5 bases from J; junction bases left unmatched: 10. Germline values: CDR1 MDHEN, CDR2 SYDVKM. The CDR3 covers 14 residues. The CDR3 loop is CASTLTRTGHEQYF. CDR3 in DNA: TGTGCCAGCACTCTCACTCGGACAGGGCACGAGCAGTACTTC. Looking up the rest from reference TRBV28 and TRBJ2-7 gives the full variable domain: DVKVTQSSRYLVKRTGEKVFLECVQDMDHENMFWYRQDPGLGLRLIYFSYDVKMKEKGDIPEGYSVSREKKERFSLILESASTNQTSMYLCASTLTRTGHEQYFGPGTRLTVT.

The chain combines TRBV28 with TRBJ1-5; 12 positions agree with TRBD1. V lost 7 bases to trimming and J lost 6 bases; unmatched junction nucleotides: 13. Germline loops: CDR1 MDHEN, CDR2 SYDVKM. This CDR3 contains 17 residues. Here the CDR3 DNA reads TGTGCCAGCAATTCACCCCGGGGGACAGGGGGCAGTCAGCCCCAGCATTTT. Translation: CASNSPRGTGGSQPQHF. The variable domain in full, with the rest retrieved from reference TRBV28 and TRBJ1-5, is DVKVTQSSRYLVKRTGEKVFLECVQDMDHENMFWYRQDPGLGLRLIYFSYDVKMKEKGDIPEGYSVSREKKERFSLILESASTNQTSMYLCASNSPRGTGGSQPQHFGDGTRLSIL.

This clone is classed as hyperexpanded. This rearrangement joins TRBV5-6 to TRBJ2-1; D might be TRBD1 or TRBD2, each matching 6 bases. V lost 4 bases to trimming and J lost 2 bases, with 16 bases between them. Germline V gives CDR1 SGHDT, CDR2 YYEEEE. The CDR3 has 16 amino acids. CDR3 DNA sequence: TGTGCCAGCAGCCCGCTAGGAGGGGGACCCTACAATGAGCAGTTCTTC. It codes for CASSPLGGGPYNEQFF.